This T cell receptor (beta chain) was recorded in a study of blood T cell repertoires in COVID-19. TCRdb keeps only in-frame clones here, not all; method: immunoSEQ multiplex PCR. The table lists some 150,000 clones, about four fifths of them singletons. This clonotype was sampled from a human donor with acute or convalescent COVID-19. The donor label of this sample is uncertain. The sequencing sample was made of peripheral blood.

CDR3 sequence reads: CASSLSIRGGQETQYF. The CDR3 DNA reads as TGTGCCAGCAGCTTGAGTATCCGCGGGGGGCAAGAGACCCAGTACTTC. This chain joins TRBV5-4 and TRBJ2-5; 8 nucleotides line up with TRBD2. Germline V gives CDR1 SGHNT, CDR2 YYREEE (reference sequence). The CDR3 consists of 16 residues. Trimming cost V 1 base and J 2 bases; bases outside gene matches: 7. Variable domain in full (rest from reference TRBV5-4 and TRBJ2-5): ETGVTQSPTHLIKTRGQQVTLRCSSQSGHNTVSWYQQALGQGPQFIFQYYREEENGRGNFPPRFSGLQFPNYSSELNVNALELDDSALYLCASSLSIRGGQETQYFGPGTRLLVL.